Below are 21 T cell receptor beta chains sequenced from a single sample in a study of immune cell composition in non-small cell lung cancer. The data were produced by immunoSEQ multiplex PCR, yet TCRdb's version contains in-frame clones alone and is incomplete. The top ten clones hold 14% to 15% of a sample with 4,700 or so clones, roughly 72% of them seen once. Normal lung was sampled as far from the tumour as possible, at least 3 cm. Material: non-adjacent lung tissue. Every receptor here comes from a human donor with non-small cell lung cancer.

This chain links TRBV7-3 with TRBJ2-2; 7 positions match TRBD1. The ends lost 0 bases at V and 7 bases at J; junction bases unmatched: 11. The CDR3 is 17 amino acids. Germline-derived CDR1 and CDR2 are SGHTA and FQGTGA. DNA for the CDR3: TGTGCCAGCAGCTTAACGTCGAGACAGGGAGTAGACGGGGAGCTGTTTTTT. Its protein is CASSLTSRQGVDGELFF.

The CDR3 sequence: CASSLGQVLNYGYTF. Written as DNA, the CDR3 is TGTGCCAGCAGCTTGGGACAGGTGCTTAACTATGGCTACACCTTC. The chain links TRBV5-6 to TRBJ1-2; perhaps TRBD1 as D (6 bases). V was pared by 0 bases and J by 1 base, with 10 bases between. Germline V CDR1 and CDR2: SGHDT, YYEEEE. CDR3 length equals 15 residues.

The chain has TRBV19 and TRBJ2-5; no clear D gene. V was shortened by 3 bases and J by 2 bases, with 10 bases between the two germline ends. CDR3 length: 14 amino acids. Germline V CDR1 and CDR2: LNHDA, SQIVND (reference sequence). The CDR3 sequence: CASSIRWAQETQYF. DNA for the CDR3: TGTGCCAGTAGTATTCGATGGGCACAAGAGACCCAGTACTTC.

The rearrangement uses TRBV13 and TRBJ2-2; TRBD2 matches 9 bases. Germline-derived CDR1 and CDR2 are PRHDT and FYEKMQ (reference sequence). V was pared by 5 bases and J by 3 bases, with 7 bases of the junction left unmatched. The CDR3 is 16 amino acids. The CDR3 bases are TGTGCCAGCAGCCCGTGGCGGGGGGGAGACACCGGGGAGCTGTTTTTT. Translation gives CASSPWRGGDTGELFF.

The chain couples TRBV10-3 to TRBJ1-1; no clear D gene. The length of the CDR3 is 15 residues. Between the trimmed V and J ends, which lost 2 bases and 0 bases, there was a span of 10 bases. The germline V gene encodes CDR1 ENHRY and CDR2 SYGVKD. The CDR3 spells CAISEQTPVNTEAFF. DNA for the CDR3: TGTGCCATCAGTGAGCAGACACCGGTGAACACTGAAGCTTTCTTT.

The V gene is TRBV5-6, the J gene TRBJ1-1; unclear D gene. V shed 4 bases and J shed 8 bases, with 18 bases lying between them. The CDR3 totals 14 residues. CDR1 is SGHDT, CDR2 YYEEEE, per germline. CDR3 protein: CASSTDGSLFEAFF. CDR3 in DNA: TGTGCCAGCAGCACAGATGGATCGCTGTTCGAAGCTTTCTTT.

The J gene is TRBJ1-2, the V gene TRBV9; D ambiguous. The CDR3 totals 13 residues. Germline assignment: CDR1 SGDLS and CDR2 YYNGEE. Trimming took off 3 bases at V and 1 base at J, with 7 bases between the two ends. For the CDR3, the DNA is TGTGCCAGCAGCGATAATTTTAACTATGGCTACACCTTC. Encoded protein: CASSDNFNYGYTF.

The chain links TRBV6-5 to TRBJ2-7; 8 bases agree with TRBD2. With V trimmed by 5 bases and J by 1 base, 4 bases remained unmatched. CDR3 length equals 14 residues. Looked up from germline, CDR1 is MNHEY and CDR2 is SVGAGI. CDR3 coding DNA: TGTGCCAGCAGTGGTAGCGGGATGTCCTACGAGCAGTACTTC. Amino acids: CASSGSGMSYEQYF.

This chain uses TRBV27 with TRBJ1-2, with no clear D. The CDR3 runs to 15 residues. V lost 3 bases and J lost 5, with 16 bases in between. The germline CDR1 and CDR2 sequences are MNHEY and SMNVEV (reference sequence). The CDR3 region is CASSFSRSPRYGYTF. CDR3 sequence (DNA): TGTGCCAGCAGTTTTTCGAGGTCGCCCCGATATGGCTACACCTTC.

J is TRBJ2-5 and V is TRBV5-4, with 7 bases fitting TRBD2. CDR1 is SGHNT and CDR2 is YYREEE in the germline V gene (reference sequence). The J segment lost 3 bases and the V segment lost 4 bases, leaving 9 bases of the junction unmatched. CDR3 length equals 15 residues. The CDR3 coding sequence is TGTGCCAGCAGCAAATCGGGGCTAGCGGAAGAGACCCAGTACTTC. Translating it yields CASSKSGLAEETQYF.

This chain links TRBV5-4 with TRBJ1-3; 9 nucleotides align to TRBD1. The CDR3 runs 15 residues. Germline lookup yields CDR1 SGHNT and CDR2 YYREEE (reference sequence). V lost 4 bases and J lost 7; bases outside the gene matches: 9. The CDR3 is CASSKDRGDDNTIYF. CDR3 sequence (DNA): TGTGCCAGCAGCAAGGACAGGGGAGATGACAACACCATATATTTT.

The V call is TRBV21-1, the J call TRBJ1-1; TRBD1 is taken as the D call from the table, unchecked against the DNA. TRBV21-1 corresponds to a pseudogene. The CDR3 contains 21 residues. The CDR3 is CASSRQMKRQGVNERNTEAFF. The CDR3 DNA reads TGTGCCAGCAGCAGACAGATGAAAAGACAGGGGGTGAATGAGCGGAACACTGAAGCTTTCTTT.

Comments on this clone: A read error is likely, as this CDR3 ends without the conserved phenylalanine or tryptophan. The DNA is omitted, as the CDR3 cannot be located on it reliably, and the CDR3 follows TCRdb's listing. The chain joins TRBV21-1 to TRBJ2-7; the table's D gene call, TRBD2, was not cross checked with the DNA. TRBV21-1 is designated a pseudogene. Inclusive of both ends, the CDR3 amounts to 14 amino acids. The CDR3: CASSLSLATRVRRA.

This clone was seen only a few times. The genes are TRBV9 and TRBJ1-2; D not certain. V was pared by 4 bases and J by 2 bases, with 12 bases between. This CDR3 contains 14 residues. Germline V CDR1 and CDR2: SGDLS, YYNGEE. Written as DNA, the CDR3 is TGTGCCAGCAGCCCTGAGGGCCAAAACTATGGCTACACCTTC. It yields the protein CASSPEGQNYGYTF.

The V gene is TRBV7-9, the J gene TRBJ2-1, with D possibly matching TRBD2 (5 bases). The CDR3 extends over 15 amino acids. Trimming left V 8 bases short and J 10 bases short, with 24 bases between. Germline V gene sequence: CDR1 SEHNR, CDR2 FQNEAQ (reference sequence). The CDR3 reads CASLPLEGVDLEQFF. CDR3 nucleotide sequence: TGTGCCAGCCTACCCTTAGAGGGAGTTGATTTAGAGCAGTTCTTC.

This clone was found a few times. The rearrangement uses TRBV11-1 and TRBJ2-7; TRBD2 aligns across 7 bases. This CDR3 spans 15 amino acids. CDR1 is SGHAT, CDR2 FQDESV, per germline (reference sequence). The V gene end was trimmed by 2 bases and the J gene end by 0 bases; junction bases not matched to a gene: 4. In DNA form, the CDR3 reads TGTGCCAGCAGCTTAACGGGAGGAGTCTCCTACGAGCAGTACTTC. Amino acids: CASSLTGGVSYEQYF.

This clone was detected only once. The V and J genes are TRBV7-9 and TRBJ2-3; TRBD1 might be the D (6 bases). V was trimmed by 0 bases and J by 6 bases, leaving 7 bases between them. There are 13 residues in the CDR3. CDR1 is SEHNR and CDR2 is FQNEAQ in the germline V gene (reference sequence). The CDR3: CASSLAGGDTQYF. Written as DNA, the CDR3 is TGTGCCAGCAGCTTAGCTGGGGGCGATACGCAGTATTTT.

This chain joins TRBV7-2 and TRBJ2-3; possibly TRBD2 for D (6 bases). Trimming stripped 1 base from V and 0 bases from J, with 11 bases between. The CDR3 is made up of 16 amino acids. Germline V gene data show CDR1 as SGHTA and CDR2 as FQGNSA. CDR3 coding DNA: TGTGCCAGCAGCTTAGAGGGAGGTGCTAGCACAGATACGCAGTATTTT. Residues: CASSLEGGASTDTQYF. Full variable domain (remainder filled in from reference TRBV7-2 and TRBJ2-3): GAGVSQSPSNKVTEKGKDVELRCDPISGHTALYWYRQSLGQGLEFLIYFQGNSAPDKSGLPSDRFSAERTGGSVSTLTIQRTQQEDSAVYLCASSLEGGASTDTQYFGPGTRLTVL.

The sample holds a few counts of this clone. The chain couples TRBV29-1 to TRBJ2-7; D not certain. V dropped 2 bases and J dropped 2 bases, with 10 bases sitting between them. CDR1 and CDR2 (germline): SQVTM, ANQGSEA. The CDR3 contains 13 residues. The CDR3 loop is CSVETRITYEQYF. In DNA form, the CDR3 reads TGCAGCGTTGAAACGCGGATAACCTACGAGCAGTACTTC.

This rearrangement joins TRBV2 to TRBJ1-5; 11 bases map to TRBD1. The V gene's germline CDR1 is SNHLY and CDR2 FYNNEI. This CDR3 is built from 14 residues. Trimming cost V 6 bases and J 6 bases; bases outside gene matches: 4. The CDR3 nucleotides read TGTGCCAGCAGAGTCGGGACAGGGGGTCAGCCCCAGCATTTT. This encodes CASRVGTGGQPQHF. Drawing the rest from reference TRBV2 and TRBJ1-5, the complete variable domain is EPEVTQTPSHQVTQMGQEVILRCVPISNHLYFYWYRQILGQKVEFLVSFYNNEISEKSEIFDDQFSVERPDGSNFTLKIRSTKLEDSAMYFCASRVGTGGQPQHFGDGTRLSIL.

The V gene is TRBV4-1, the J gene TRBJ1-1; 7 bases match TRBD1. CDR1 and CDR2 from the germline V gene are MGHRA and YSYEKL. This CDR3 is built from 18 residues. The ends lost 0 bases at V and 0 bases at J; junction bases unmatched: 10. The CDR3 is CASSQERSQGLLNTEAFF. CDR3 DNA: TGCGCCAGCAGCCAAGAAAGATCACAGGGGCTATTGAACACTGAAGCTTTCTTT.